Shown below are 8 T cell receptor beta chains from a single sample sequenced in a study of blood T cell repertoires in COVID-19. The protocol was immunoSEQ multiplex PCR, while the TCRdb copy is restricted to in-frame clones and leaves out a portion. This sample carries approximately 240,000 clones, roughly nine tenths of them seen once, and the ten largest clones take more than 10%. Sequencing used peripheral blood. These receptors all stem from a woman under 30 who had recovered from COVID-19.

This clone was observed a few times. The rearrangement links TRBV9 to TRBJ2-1, with TRBD2 matching over 14 bases. This CDR3 has 15 residues. In germline, CDR1 is SGDLS, CDR2 YYNGEE. With 4 bases clipped from V and 10 bases from J, the junction kept 7 bases outside the gene matches. This CDR3 reads CASSPSGLAGEEQFF. The CDR3 DNA follows: TGTGCCAGCAGCCCCTCGGGACTAGCGGGAGAGGAGCAGTTCTTC.

This sequence joins TRBV24-1 and TRBJ1-2; 12 positions agree with TRBD1. The CDR3 runs 16 residues. Germline trimming cut 5 bases from V and 7 bases from J; bases unmatched to any gene: 10. Germline lookup yields CDR1 KGHDR and CDR2 SFDVKD. DNA of the CDR3: TGTGCCACCAGTGGTCTAGGGACAGGGGGCTTTGGTGGCTACACCTTC. This codes for CATSGLGTGGFGGYTF.

The CDR3, as DNA: TGTGCCAGCGGCCTCGGGAGCAATCAGCCCCAGCATTTT. This translates into CASGLGSNQPQHF. The chain is built from TRBV9 and TRBJ1-5; D unclear. The V end lost 7 bases, the J end lost 1 base, and 9 bases lay between the germline ends. CDR1 is SGDLS and CDR2 is YYNGEE in the germline V gene. The CDR3 totals 13 residues.

J is TRBJ2-5 and V is TRBV5-6; D perhaps matches TRBD2 (6 bases). This CDR3 spans 13 amino acids. Germline V CDR1 and CDR2: SGHDT, YYEEEE. Trimming pared 7 bases from V and 3 bases from J, leaving 13 bases between. As DNA, the CDR3 is TGTGCCAGCCTTGCGGGGTCAAAAGAGACCCAGTACTTC. Translated, it gives CASLAGSKETQYF.

This clone was counted only a few times. The V and J genes are TRBV3-1 (or the pseudogene TRBV3-2) and TRBJ2-1, with 7 bases fitting TRBD2. The germline CDR1 and CDR2 sequences are LGHDT and YNNKEL (reference sequence). With V trimmed by 6 bases and J by 6 bases, 11 bases remained unmatched. The CDR3 runs to 15 residues. The CDR3 nucleotides are TGTGCCAGCAGTCACAAAGCGGGAAGTTTCAATGAGCAGTTCTTC. It is translated as CASSHKAGSFNEQFF.

This chain connects TRBV27 to TRBJ2-1; 7 bases fit TRBD2. The CDR3 runs 15 residues. V shed 10 bases, J shed 6 bases, and the junction held 15 bases outside the gene matches. Germline assignment: CDR1 MNHEY and CDR2 SMNVEV (reference sequence). The CDR3 region has the DNA TGTGCCATCACCCTCGGGCTAGCGGCCCTCAATGAGCAGTTCTTC. It encodes CAITLGLAALNEQFF.

This sequence joins TRBV19 and TRBJ2-3, with TRBD2 identical over 12 bases. Germline trimming cut 4 bases from V and 2 bases from J; bases unmatched to any gene: 4. CDR3 length: 16 residues. CDR1 LNHDA and CDR2 SQIVND come from the germline V gene (reference sequence). CDR3 DNA: TGTGCCAGTAGTAGGGGGACTAGCGGGTACACAGATACGCAGTATTTT. Translating gives CASSRGTSGYTDTQYF. The entire variable domain, with the rest obtained from reference TRBV19 and TRBJ2-3, is as follows: DGGITQSPKYLFRKEGQNVTLSCEQNLNHDAMYWYRQDPGQGLRLIYYSQIVNDFQKGDIAEGYSVSREKKESFPLTVTSAQKNPTAFYLCASSRGTSGYTDTQYFGPGTRLTVL.

This chain joins TRBV11-1 and TRBJ1-2; perhaps TRBD1 as D (6 bases). Germline assignment: CDR1 SGHAT and CDR2 FQDESV (reference sequence). The ends were cut back, 2 bases at V and 6 bases at J, with 19 bases in the middle. The CDR3 runs to 16 residues. The CDR3 sequence is CASSLIPLGGLDGYTF. The DNA of the CDR3 is TGTGCCAGCAGCTTAATCCCGTTAGGGGGATTGGATGGCTACACCTTC.